A selection of T cell receptor beta chains follows, all from one sample in a study of CD8+ T cells in alopecia areata. Measured with immunoSEQ multiplex PCR; TCRdb has only the in-frame clones, and not every one. In the table there are over 100,000 clones, approximately 49% of which are singletons. The specimen was CD8+ T cells sorted from blood, collected at week 0. The source is a human donor with alopecia areata. CDR3s include the opening cysteine and the closing phenylalanine or tryptophan. Fields, in order: clone size, J gene, D gene, V gene, CDR3 protein, CDR3 DNA. A D gene is named only where the DNA matches it firmly. Clone sizes are given selectively: once, few, many, or a class where the clone is expanded.

>NA|TRBJ2-7|TRBD1|TRBV4-1
CASSHSTGGTYEQYF
TGCGCCAGCAGCCATTCTACAGGGGGAACCTACGAGCAGTACTTC
>NA|TRBJ1-3|NA|TRBV29-1
CSALEGGNTIYF
TGCAGCGCTCTTGAGGGGGGAAACACCATATATTTT
>NA|TRBJ2-1|TRBD1|TRBV29-1
CSVPPGQVYNEQFF
TGCAGCGTACCTCCGGGACAGGTTTACAATGAGCAGTTCTTC
>few|TRBJ1-1|NA|TRBV5-4
CASSLWLNTEAFF
TGTGCCAGCAGCTTATGGTTGAACACTGAAGCTTTCTTT
>NA|TRBJ2-3|NA|TRBV7-6
CASSYPGDTQYF
TGTGCCAGCAGCTACCCTGGGGATACGCAGTATTTT
>once|TRBJ2-7|TRBD1|TRBV7-9
CASSWDRAGEQYF
TGTGCCAGCAGCTGGGACAGGGCAGGCGAGCAGTACTTC
>few|TRBJ2-5|TRBD2|TRBV2
CASSEALIASGKTQYF
TGTGCCAGCAGTGAAGCGCTTATAGCTAGCGGGAAGACCCAGTACTTC
>NA|TRBJ2-2|TRBD2|TRBV27
CASSLPTSGEANTGELFF
TGTGCCAGCAGTTTACCGACTAGCGGGGAGGCGAACACCGGGGAGCTGTTTTTT
>once|TRBJ2-1|NA|TRBV4-3
CASSQGSSSYNEQFF
TGCGCCAGCAGCCAAGGGTCCAGTTCCTACAATGAGCAGTTCTTC
>few|TRBJ2-5|NA|TRBV5-4
CASSLAGGQETQYF
TGTGCCAGCAGCTTGGCCGGGGGCCAAGAGACCCAGTACTTC
>NA|TRBJ2-1|TRBD1|TRBV30
CAWTLRQGSYNEQFF
TGTGCCTGGACCCTTCGACAGGGTTCCTACAATGAGCAGTTCTTC
>NA|TRBJ1-6|TRBD1|TRBV27
CASSLGTDNSPLHF
TGTGCCAGCAGTCTGGGGACAGATAATTCACCCCTCCACTTT
>NA|TRBJ2-7|TRBD2|TRBV11-3
CASSQTSGDDEQYF
TGTGCCAGCAGCCAAACTAGCGGGGACGACGAGCAGTACTTC
>NA|TRBJ2-7|NA|TRBV4-1
CASSWDTSYEQYF
TGCGCCAGCAGCTGGGACACCTCCTACGAGCAGTACTTC
>few|TRBJ2-1|NA|TRBV11-2
CASSLGAGTSYNEQFF
TGTGCCAGCAGCTTAGGAGCAGGCACATCCTACAATGAGCAGTTCTTC
>NA|TRBJ1-1|TRBD1|TRBV11-2
CASSSGQGITEAFF
TGTGCCAGCAGCTCCGGACAGGGGATAACTGAAGCTTTCTTT
>NA|TRBJ2-5|NA|TRBV9
CASSVGRTTQETQYF
TGTGCCAGCAGCGTAGGGCGGACTACCCAAGAGACCCAGTACTTC